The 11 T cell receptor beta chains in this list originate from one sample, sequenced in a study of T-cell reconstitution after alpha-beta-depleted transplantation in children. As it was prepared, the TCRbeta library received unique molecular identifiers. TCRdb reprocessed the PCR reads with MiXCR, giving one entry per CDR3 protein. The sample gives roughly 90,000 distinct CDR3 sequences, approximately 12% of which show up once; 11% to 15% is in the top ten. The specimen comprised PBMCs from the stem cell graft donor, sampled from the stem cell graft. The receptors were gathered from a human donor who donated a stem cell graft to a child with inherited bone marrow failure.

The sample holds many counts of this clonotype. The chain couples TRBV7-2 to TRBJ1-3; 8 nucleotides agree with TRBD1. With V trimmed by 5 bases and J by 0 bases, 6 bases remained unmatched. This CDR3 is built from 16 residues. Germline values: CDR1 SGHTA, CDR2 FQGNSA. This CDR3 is CASSLRTGSSGNTIYF. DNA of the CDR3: TGTGCCAGCAGCCTTCGGACAGGGAGCTCTGGAAACACCATATATTTT.

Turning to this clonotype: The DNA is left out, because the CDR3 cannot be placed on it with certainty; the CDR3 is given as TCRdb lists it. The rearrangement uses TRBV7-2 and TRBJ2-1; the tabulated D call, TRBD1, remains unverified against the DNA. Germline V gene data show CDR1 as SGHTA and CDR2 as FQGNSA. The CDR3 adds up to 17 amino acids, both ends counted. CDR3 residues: CASSFNFVGQGAILLFF.

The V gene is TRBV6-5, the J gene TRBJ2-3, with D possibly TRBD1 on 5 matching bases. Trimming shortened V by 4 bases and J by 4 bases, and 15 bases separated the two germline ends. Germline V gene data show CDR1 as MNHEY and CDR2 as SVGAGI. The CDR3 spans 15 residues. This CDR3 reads CASSSVRDNADTQYF. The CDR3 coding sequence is TGTGCCAGCAGTTCGGTCAGGGATAATGCAGATACGCAGTATTTT.

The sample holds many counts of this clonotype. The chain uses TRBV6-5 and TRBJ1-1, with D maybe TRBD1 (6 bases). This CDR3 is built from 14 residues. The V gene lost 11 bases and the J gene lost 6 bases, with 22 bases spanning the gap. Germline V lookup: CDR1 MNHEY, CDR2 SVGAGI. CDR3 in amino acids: CAAALNRDNAEAFF. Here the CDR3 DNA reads TGTGCCGCGGCACTTAACAGGGATAATGCTGAAGCTTTCTTT.

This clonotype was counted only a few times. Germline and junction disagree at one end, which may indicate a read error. In nucleotides, the CDR3 is TGTGCCAGCAGCGGAGAACCAGGGAGGACGTGGGAGACCCAGCACTTC. Protein: CASSGEPGRTWETQHF. The chain joins TRBV7-2 to TRBJ2-5, with D perhaps TRBD2 (6 bases). Germline lookup yields CDR1 SGHTA and CDR2 FQGNSA. The CDR3 spans 16 residues.

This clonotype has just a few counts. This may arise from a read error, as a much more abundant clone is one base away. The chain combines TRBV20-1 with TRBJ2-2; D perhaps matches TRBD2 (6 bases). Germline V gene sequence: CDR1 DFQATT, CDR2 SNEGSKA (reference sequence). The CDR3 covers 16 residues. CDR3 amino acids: CCARTSRPANTGELFF. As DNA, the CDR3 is TGCTGTGCTAGAACTAGCCGCCCCGCGAACACCGGGGAGCTGTTTTTT.

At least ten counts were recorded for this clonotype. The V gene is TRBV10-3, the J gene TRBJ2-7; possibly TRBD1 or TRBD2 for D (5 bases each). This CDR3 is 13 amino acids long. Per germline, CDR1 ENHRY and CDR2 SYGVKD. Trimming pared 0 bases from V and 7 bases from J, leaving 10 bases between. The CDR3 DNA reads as TGTGCCATCAGTGAGTCGAATGGGGGTGAGCAGTACTTC. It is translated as CAISESNGGEQYF.

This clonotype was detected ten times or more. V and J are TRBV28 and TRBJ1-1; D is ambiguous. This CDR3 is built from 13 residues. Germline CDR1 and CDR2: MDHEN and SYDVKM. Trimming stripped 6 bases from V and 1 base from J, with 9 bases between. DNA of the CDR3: TGTGCCAGCAGAACGGAACAGAACACTGAAGCTTTCTTT. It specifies CASRTEQNTEAFF.

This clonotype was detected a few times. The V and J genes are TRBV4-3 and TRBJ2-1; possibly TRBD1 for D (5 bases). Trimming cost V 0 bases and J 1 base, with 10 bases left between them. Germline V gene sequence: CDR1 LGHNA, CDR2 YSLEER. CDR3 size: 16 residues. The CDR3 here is CASSQETGRSYNEQFF. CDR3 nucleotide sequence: TGCGCCAGCAGCCAAGAAACAGGACGGTCCTACAATGAGCAGTTCTTC.

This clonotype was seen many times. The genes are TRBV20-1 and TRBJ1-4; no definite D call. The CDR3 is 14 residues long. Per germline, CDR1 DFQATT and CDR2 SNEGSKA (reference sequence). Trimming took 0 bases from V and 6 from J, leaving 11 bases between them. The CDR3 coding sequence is TGCAGTGCTAGAGATCTGAGGAGGGATGAAAAACTGTTTTTT. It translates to CSARDLRRDEKLFF.

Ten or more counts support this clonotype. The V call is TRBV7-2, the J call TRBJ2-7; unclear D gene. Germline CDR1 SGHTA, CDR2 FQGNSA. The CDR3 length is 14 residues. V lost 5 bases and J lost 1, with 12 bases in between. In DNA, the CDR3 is TGTGCCAGCAGCCCCACGTTTTGGTCCTACGAGCAGTACTTC. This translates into CASSPTFWSYEQYF.